A selection of T cell receptor beta chains follows, all from one sample in a study of blood T cell repertoires in COVID-19. Here immunoSEQ multiplex PCR was the method, and the copy in TCRdb shows in-frame clones only, minus some. The sample lists 250,000 to 350,000 clones, over 75% occurring once. The specimen was PBMCs or T cells enriched from blood (not recorded which). The receptors originated from a woman between 25 and 40 years old who had recovered from COVID-19. CDR3s include the opening cysteine and the closing phenylalanine or tryptophan. The D gene is left open where the match is weak. Clone size is not always given. Where it is, it says once, few, many or a class for expanded clones.

clone size: -
V gene: TRBV7-3
J gene: TRBJ1-6
D gene: -
CDR3 protein: CASSVDRSLSSPLHF
CDR3 DNA: TGTGCCAGCAGCGTCGACAGGTCCCTAAGTTCACCCCTCCACTTT

clone size: once
V gene: TRBV19
J gene: TRBJ2-1
D gene: TRBD2
CDR3 protein: CASSMGLAGGNEQFF
CDR3 DNA: TGTGCCAGTAGTATGGGTCTAGCGGGAGGTAATGAGCAGTTCTTC

clone size: -
V gene: TRBV7-6
J gene: TRBJ2-2
D gene: -
CDR3 protein: CASSISDINTGELFF
CDR3 DNA: TGTGCCAGCAGCATTTCGGACATAAACACCGGGGAGCTGTTTTTT

clone size: -
V gene: TRBV28
J gene: TRBJ2-5
D gene: TRBD1
CDR3 protein: CASSSPGQGTQETQYF
CDR3 DNA: TGTGCCAGCAGTTCTCCGGGACAGGGGACACAAGAGACCCAGTACTTC

clone size: -
V gene: TRBV2
J gene: TRBJ2-1
D gene: TRBD2
CDR3 protein: CASSESSGRLNEQFF
CDR3 DNA: TGTGCCAGCAGTGAAAGTAGCGGGAGACTCAATGAGCAGTTCTTC

clone size: -
V gene: TRBV28
J gene: TRBJ2-3
D gene: TRBD2
CDR3 protein: CASSLSTRTSGSRDTDTQYF
CDR3 DNA: TGTGCCAGCAGTTTATCCACCCGGACTAGCGGGAGTAGGGACACAGATACGCAGTATTTT

clone size: once
V gene: TRBV28
J gene: TRBJ1-6
D gene: -
CDR3 protein: CASSLGGTNSPLHF
CDR3 DNA: TGTGCCAGCAGTTTAGGGGGGACTAATTCACCCCTCCACTTT

clone size: -
V gene: TRBV15
J gene: TRBJ1-5
D gene: -
CDR3 protein: CATSRDVGLGLGNQPQHF
CDR3 DNA: TGTGCCACCAGCAGAGATGTGGGGCTTGGGCTAGGCAATCAGCCCCAGCATTTT

clone size: few
V gene: TRBV2
J gene: TRBJ2-2
D gene: TRBD1
CDR3 protein: CASSEGWDRGSGELFF
CDR3 DNA: TGTGCCAGCAGTGAAGGGTGGGACAGGGGGTCCGGGGAGCTGTTTTTT

clone size: -
V gene: TRBV18
J gene: TRBJ2-7
D gene: TRBD1
CDR3 protein: CASSYGQGTYEQYF
CDR3 DNA: TGTGCCAGCTCATACGGACAGGGCACCTACGAGCAGTACTTC

clone size: -
V gene: TRBV15
J gene: TRBJ2-7
D gene: TRBD2
CDR3 protein: CATSSFGTSGRARAEQYF
CDR3 DNA: TGTGCCACCAGCAGCTTTGGGACTAGCGGGAGAGCTCGGGCAGAGCAGTACTTC

clone size: few
V gene: TRBV5-6
J gene: TRBJ1-5
D gene: TRBD1
CDR3 protein: CASSLSRGISNQPQHF
CDR3 DNA: TGTGCCAGCAGCTTGTCCAGGGGGATCAGCAATCAGCCCCAGCATTTT

clone size: -
V gene: TRBV27
J gene: TRBJ2-2
D gene: -
CDR3 protein: CASSSSPGELFF
CDR3 DNA: TGTGCCAGCAGTTCCTCCCCCGGGGAGCTGTTTTTT

clone size: -
V gene: TRBV6-6
J gene: TRBJ1-1
D gene: TRBD1
CDR3 protein: CASSYSGQGNTEAFF
CDR3 DNA: TGTGCCAGCAGTTACTCGGGACAGGGGAACACTGAAGCTTTCTTT

clone size: -
V gene: TRBV18
J gene: TRBJ2-3
D gene: TRBD2
CDR3 protein: CASSPHQIGTSGTDTQYF
CDR3 DNA: TGTGCCAGCTCACCACATCAGATCGGGACTAGCGGCACAGATACGCAGTATTTT

clone size: -
V gene: TRBV18
J gene: TRBJ1-5
D gene: -
CDR3 protein: CASSPPGPREDQPQHF
CDR3 DNA: TGTGCCAGCTCACCACCGGGACCTCGGGAGGATCAGCCCCAGCATTTT

clone size: -
V gene: TRBV6-6
J gene: TRBJ1-1
D gene: -
CDR3 protein: CASSLAGGYTEAFF
CDR3 DNA: TGTGCCAGCAGCCTAGCGGGGGGCTACACTGAAGCTTTCTTT

clone size: -
V gene: TRBV12-5
J gene: TRBJ2-1
D gene: -
CDR3 protein: CASGSPGSSYNEQFF
CDR3 DNA: TGTGCTAGTGGCAGCCCGGGGAGCTCCTACAATGAGCAGTTCTTC

clone size: few
V gene: TRBV4-3
J gene: TRBJ1-5
D gene: -
CDR3 protein: CASSQVRQWEGQPQHF
CDR3 DNA: TGCGCCAGCAGCCAAGTTCGACAGTGGGAGGGCCAGCCCCAGCATTTT

clone size: -
V gene: TRBV27
J gene: TRBJ1-6
D gene: -
CDR3 protein: CASSTRNSPLHF
CDR3 DNA: TGTGCCAGCAGTACGAGGAATTCACCCCTCCACTTT

clone size: -
V gene: TRBV4-2
J gene: TRBJ1-6
D gene: -
CDR3 protein: CASSQDMGGVENSPLHF
CDR3 DNA: TGTGCCAGCAGCCAAGATATGGGCGGGGTTGAAAATTCACCCCTCCACTTT

clone size: -
V gene: TRBV6-5
J gene: TRBJ1-3
D gene: -
CDR3 protein: CASSRTVSGNTIYF
CDR3 DNA: TGTGCCAGCAGTAGGACAGTCTCTGGAAACACCATATATTTT

clone size: -
V gene: TRBV5-8
J gene: TRBJ1-1
D gene: -
CDR3 protein: CASSLEGGVTTEAFF
CDR3 DNA: TGTGCCAGCAGCTTGGAGGGCGGGGTCACGACTGAAGCTTTCTTT

clone size: -
V gene: TRBV7-3
J gene: TRBJ1-1
D gene: -
CDR3 protein: CASSPGQNTEAFF
CDR3 DNA: TGTGCCAGCAGCCCCGGACAGAACACTGAAGCTTTCTTT

clone size: -
V gene: TRBV4-3
J gene: TRBJ2-3
D gene: -
CDR3 protein: CASSQHRGGGTDTQYF
CDR3 DNA: TGCGCCAGCAGCCAACACAGGGGCGGGGGCACAGATACGCAGTATTTT

clone size: -
V gene: TRBV6-5
J gene: TRBJ1-4
D gene: TRBD1
CDR3 protein: CASSQDRANEKLFF
CDR3 DNA: TGTGCCAGCAGTCAGGACAGGGCGAACGAAAAACTGTTTTTT

clone size: -
V gene: TRBV7-9
J gene: TRBJ2-4
D gene: -
CDR3 protein: CASSLDYLAKNIQYF
CDR3 DNA: TGTGCCAGCAGCTTAGATTATTTAGCCAAAAACATTCAGTACTTC

clone size: -
V gene: TRBV28
J gene: TRBJ1-6
D gene: -
CDR3 protein: CASSPFTSYNSPLHF
CDR3 DNA: TGTGCCAGCAGCCCATTTACTTCCTATAATTCACCCCTCCACTTT

clone size: -
V gene: TRBV10-1
J gene: TRBJ2-3
D gene: -
CDR3 protein: CASSESRVLTDTQYF
CDR3 DNA: TGCGCCAGCAGTGAGTCGAGGGTTTTAACAGATACGCAGTATTTT

clone size: -
V gene: TRBV28
J gene: TRBJ1-2
D gene: -
CDR3 protein: CASSFRQGTLLGYTF
CDR3 DNA: TGTGCCAGCAGTTTCCGTCAGGGGACCCTATTAGGCTACACCTTC

clone size: once
V gene: TRBV3-1/TRBV3-2
J gene: TRBJ2-7
D gene: -
CDR3 protein: CASSRDTNYEQYF
CDR3 DNA: TGTGCCAGCAGCCGGGACACGAACTACGAGCAGTACTTC

clone size: -
V gene: TRBV5-5
J gene: TRBJ2-7
D gene: -
CDR3 protein: CASSAGTGLYEQYF
CDR3 DNA: TGTGCCAGCAGCGCGGGGACGGGGCTATACGAGCAGTACTTC

clone size: -
V gene: TRBV11-3
J gene: TRBJ2-1
D gene: TRBD2
CDR3 protein: CASSPSPTSGSTGNEQFF
CDR3 DNA: TGTGCCAGCAGCCCGTCACCTACTAGCGGGAGTACTGGGAATGAGCAGTTCTTC

clone size: -
V gene: TRBV27
J gene: TRBJ1-6
D gene: -
CDR3 protein: CASSSRKADSSYNSPLHF
CDR3 DNA: TGTGCCAGCAGTTCCCGAAAGGCGGATAGCTCCTATAATTCACCCCTCCACTTT

clone size: -
V gene: TRBV19
J gene: TRBJ1-6
D gene: -
CDR3 protein: CASSIGGDSPLHF
CDR3 DNA: TGTGCCAGTAGTATCGGCGGGGATTCACCCCTCCACTTT

clone size: -
V gene: TRBV14
J gene: TRBJ2-2
D gene: TRBD2
CDR3 protein: CASSRWTSANTGELFF
CDR3 DNA: TGTGCCAGCAGCCGTTGGACTAGCGCGAACACCGGGGAGCTGTTTTTT

clone size: once
V gene: TRBV15
J gene: TRBJ2-1
D gene: -
CDR3 protein: CATSRDLVQGRTNEQFF
CDR3 DNA: TGTGCCACCAGCAGAGATCTGGTACAGGGTCGGACAAATGAGCAGTTCTTC

clone size: -
V gene: TRBV28
J gene: TRBJ1-5
D gene: -
CDR3 protein: CASNWGVSQPQHF
CDR3 DNA: TGTGCCAGCAACTGGGGGGTTTCCCAGCCCCAGCATTTT

clone size: -
V gene: TRBV28
J gene: TRBJ2-7
D gene: TRBD2
CDR3 protein: CASSLFRTSVSYEQYF
CDR3 DNA: TGTGCCAGCAGTTTATTTCGGACTAGCGTGTCCTACGAGCAGTACTTC

clone size: once
V gene: TRBV11-2
J gene: TRBJ2-5
D gene: -
CDR3 protein: CASSLDASPQETQYF
CDR3 DNA: TGTGCCAGCAGCTTAGACGCTAGCCCCCAAGAGACCCAGTACTTC

clone size: -
V gene: TRBV15
J gene: TRBJ2-5
D gene: TRBD2
CDR3 protein: CATSITSGREETQYF
CDR3 DNA: TGTGCCACCAGCATAACTAGCGGGAGGGAAGAGACCCAGTACTTC

clone size: -
V gene: TRBV21-1
J gene: TRBJ2-5
D gene: -
CDR3 protein: CASSKDPQGTPRETQYF
CDR3 DNA: TGTGCCAGCAGCAAAGATCCCCAGGGGACCCCCCGGGAGACCCAGTACTTC

clone size: -
V gene: TRBV10-3
J gene: TRBJ1-3
D gene: -
CDR3 protein: CATQGHAGNTIYF
CDR3 DNA: TGTGCCACACAGGGTCATGCTGGAAACACCATATATTTT

clone size: -
V gene: TRBV28
J gene: TRBJ2-7
D gene: -
CDR3 protein: CASSSMQQTYEQYF
CDR3 DNA: TGTGCCAGCAGTTCCATGCAACAAACCTACGAGCAGTACTTC

clone size: -
V gene: TRBV30
J gene: TRBJ2-3
D gene: TRBD1
CDR3 protein: CAWSRDSVADTQYF
CDR3 DNA: TGTGCCTGGAGTAGGGACAGTGTCGCAGATACGCAGTATTTT

clone size: -
V gene: TRBV27
J gene: TRBJ1-6
D gene: -
CDR3 protein: CASSLLQGSSYSPLHF
CDR3 DNA: TGTGCCAGCAGTTTATTGCAGGGGTCTTCTTATTCACCCCTCCACTTT

clone size: few
V gene: TRBV6-5
J gene: TRBJ2-1
D gene: TRBD1
CDR3 protein: CASSYSTGANYNEQFF
CDR3 DNA: TGTGCCAGCAGTTATTCCACAGGGGCCAATTACAATGAGCAGTTCTTC

clone size: -
V gene: TRBV10-1
J gene: TRBJ2-3
D gene: -
CDR3 protein: CASSVPDRESEGDTQYF
CDR3 DNA: TGCGCCAGCAGTGTCCCAGACAGGGAATCGGAGGGAGATACGCAGTATTTT

clone size: -
V gene: TRBV11-2
J gene: TRBJ2-1
D gene: TRBD2
CDR3 protein: CASSLYSGRWNEQFF
CDR3 DNA: TGTGCCAGCAGCTTATATAGCGGGAGGTGGAATGAGCAGTTCTTC

clone size: once
V gene: TRBV29-1
J gene: TRBJ2-1
D gene: TRBD2
CDR3 protein: CSVDGIAGGDEQFF
CDR3 DNA: TGCAGCGTTGATGGGATAGCGGGAGGCGATGAGCAGTTCTTC

clone size: -
V gene: TRBV28
J gene: TRBJ2-6
D gene: TRBD2
CDR3 protein: CASSSLNSRGTNSGANVLTF
CDR3 DNA: TGTGCCAGCAGTTCACTTAACTCCCGAGGGACTAACTCTGGGGCCAACGTCCTGACTTTC

clone size: -
V gene: TRBV28
J gene: TRBJ1-1
D gene: TRBD1
CDR3 protein: CASSSGGTVNTEAFF
CDR3 DNA: TGTGCCAGCAGTTCGGGAGGGACAGTGAACACTGAAGCTTTCTTT

clone size: -
V gene: TRBV28
J gene: TRBJ2-2
D gene: -
CDR3 protein: CASMDSVKNTGELFF
CDR3 DNA: TGTGCCAGCATGGACAGCGTAAAGAACACCGGGGAGCTGTTTTTT

clone size: -
V gene: TRBV24-1
J gene: TRBJ2-3
D gene: TRBD2
CDR3 protein: CATSDLVQRGTDTQYF
CDR3 DNA: TGTGCCACCAGTGATTTGGTCCAGCGGGGAACAGATACGCAGTATTTT